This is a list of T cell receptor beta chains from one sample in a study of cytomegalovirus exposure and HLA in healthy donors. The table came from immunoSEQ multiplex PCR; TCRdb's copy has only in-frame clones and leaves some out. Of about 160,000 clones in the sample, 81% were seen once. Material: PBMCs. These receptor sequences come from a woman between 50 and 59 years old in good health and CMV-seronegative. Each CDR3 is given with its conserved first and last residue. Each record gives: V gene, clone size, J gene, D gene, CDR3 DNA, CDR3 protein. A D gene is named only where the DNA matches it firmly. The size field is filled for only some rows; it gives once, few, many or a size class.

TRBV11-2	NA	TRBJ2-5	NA	TGTGCCAGCAGCTTAAACAGACAAGAGACCCAGTACTTC	CASSLNRQETQYF
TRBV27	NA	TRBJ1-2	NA	TGTGCCAGCAGTTTATATAGTCAGGGATCCTATGGCTACACCTTC	CASSLYSQGSYGYTF
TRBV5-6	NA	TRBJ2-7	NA	TGTGCCAGCAGCTTGGGCAGGGTACCCTACGAGCAGTACTTC	CASSLGRVPYEQYF
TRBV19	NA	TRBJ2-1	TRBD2	TGTGCCAGTAGTCCGAGACTAGCGGGTGAAGAGCAGTTCTTC	CASSPRLAGEEQFF
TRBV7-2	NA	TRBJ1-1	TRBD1	TGTGCCAGCAGCTCACGGACAGGGGGCACTGAAGCTTTCTTT	CASSSRTGGTEAFF
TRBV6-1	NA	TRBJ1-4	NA	TGTGCCAGCAGAAGGGCAGGGTTGACTAATGAAAAACTGTTTTTT	CASRRAGLTNEKLFF
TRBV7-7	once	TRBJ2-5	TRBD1	TGTGCCAGCAGTCAGACAGGGGCCCAAGAGACCCAGTACTTC	CASSQTGAQETQYF
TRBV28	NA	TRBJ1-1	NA	TGTGCCAGCAGGCAACCAGGCCGGAGGTCAGCTTTCTTT	CASRQPGRRSAFF
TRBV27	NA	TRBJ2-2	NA	TGTGCCAGCAGTCTGTTCAGAGGCGGGGAGCTGTTTTTT	CASSLFRGGELFF
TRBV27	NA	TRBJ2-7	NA	TGTGCCAGCAGTTCCCACACTAGCTCCTACGAGCAGTACTTC	CASSSHTSSYEQYF
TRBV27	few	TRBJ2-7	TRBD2	TGTGCCAGCAGCCCTCTCCTAGCGGGGGGCTACGAGCAGTACTTC	CASSPLLAGGYEQYF
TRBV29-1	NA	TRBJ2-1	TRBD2	TGCAGCGAAGCTAGGACTAGCGGGAGGGCAGATGAGCAGTTCTTC	CSEARTSGRADEQFF
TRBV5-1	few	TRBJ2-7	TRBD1	TGCGCCAGCAGCTTGGCCGGACAGGGAACCCACGAGCAGTACTTC	CASSLAGQGTHEQYF
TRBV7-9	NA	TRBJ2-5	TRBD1	TGTGCCAGCAGCCCCAGCACAGGGGTAGCCCAAGAGACCCAGTACTTC	CASSPSTGVAQETQYF
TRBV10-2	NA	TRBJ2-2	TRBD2	TGCGCCAGCCGGGGGAACGGGAAGAGCGGGGAGCCGTTTTTT	CASRGNGKSGEPFF
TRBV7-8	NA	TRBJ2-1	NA	TGTGCCAGCAGCAAAACTAGTACCTACAATGAGCAGTTCTTC	CASSKTSTYNEQFF
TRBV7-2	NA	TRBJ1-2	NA	TGTGCCAGCAACCCCGGGGGTAAACTGGGCTACACCTTC	CASNPGGKLGYTF
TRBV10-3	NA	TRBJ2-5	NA	TGTGCCATCAATCTAGCGCCACAAGAGACCCAGTACTTC	CAINLAPQETQYF
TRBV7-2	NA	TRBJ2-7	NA	TGTGCCAGCAGCTTAGAGGTTAGCGGCTCCTACGAGCAGTACTTC	CASSLEVSGSYEQYF
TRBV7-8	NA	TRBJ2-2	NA	TGTGCCAGCAGCTTCACCGGACAGCTCACCGGGGAGCTGTTTTTT	CASSFTGQLTGELFF
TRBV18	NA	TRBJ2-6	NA	TGTGCCAGCCGGGGCTCTGGGGCCAACGTCCTGACTTTC	CASRGSGANVLTF
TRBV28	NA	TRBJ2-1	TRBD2	TGTGCCAGCAGTACGATATCCGGGACTAGCGGGTACAATGAGCAGTTCTTC	CASSTISGTSGYNEQFF
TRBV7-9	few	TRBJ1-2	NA	TGTGCCAGCAGCTGGGGGGGTGACTATGGCTACACCTTC	CASSWGGDYGYTF
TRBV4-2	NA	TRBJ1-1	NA	TGTGCCAGCAGCCAGGGGGAGGGACAAACTGAAGCTTTCTTT	CASSQGEGQTEAFF
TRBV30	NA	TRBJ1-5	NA	TGTGCCTGGAGTACTGATGGTAGTCAGCCCCAGCATTTT	CAWSTDGSQPQHF
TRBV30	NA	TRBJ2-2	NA	TGTGCCTGCCAAAGGGGGACATTAGACACCGGGGAGCTGTTTTTT	CACQRGTLDTGELFF
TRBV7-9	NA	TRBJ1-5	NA	TGTGCCAGCAGCTTAAAGGGGGATCAGCCCCAGCATTTT	CASSLKGDQPQHF
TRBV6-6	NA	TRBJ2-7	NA	TGTGCCAGCAGTTACTCGTCGCAGGCATCCTACGAGCAGTACTTC	CASSYSSQASYEQYF
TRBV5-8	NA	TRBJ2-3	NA	TGTGCCAGCCGTCGGGCGGGCAGCACAGATACGCAGTATTTT	CASRRAGSTDTQYF
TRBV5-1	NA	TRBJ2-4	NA	TGCGCCAGCAGCTCAGGATTAGCCAAAAACATTCAGTACTTC	CASSSGLAKNIQYF
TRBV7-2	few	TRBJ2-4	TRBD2	TGTGCCAGCAGCTTAGGGCTAGCGGGGGGCATTCAGTACTTC	CASSLGLAGGIQYF
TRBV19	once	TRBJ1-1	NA	TGTGCCAGTACCAAGGCCTTCCAGGGTAGGGGCACTGAAGCTTTCTTT	CASTKAFQGRGTEAFF
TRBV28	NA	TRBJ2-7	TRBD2	TGTGCCAGCAGCTCGACTAGACTAGCGGAGCAGTACTTC	CASSSTRLAEQYF
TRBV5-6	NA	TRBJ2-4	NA	TGTGCCAGCAGCTTCCTAGGGGGTCTTGAAAACATTCAGTACTTC	CASSFLGGLENIQYF
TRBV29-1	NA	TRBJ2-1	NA	TGCAGCGCCCGACCGACATCCGATGAGCAGTTCTTC	CSARPTSDEQFF
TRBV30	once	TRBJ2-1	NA	TGTGCCTGGAGTACAGGGTCCGATGAGCAGTTCTTC	CAWSTGSDEQFF
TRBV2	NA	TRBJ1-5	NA	TGTGCCAGCACCCCCTTCCGGAGGCCGGAACAGCCCCAGCATTTT	CASTPFRRPEQPQHF
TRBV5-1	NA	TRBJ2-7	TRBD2	TGCGCCAGCAGCTCCGGGGGGGGCTACGAGCAGTACTTC	CASSSGGGYEQYF
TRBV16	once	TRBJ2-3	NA	TGTGCCAGCAGCCAATCTTGGCAGTTCACAGATACGCAGTATTTT	CASSQSWQFTDTQYF
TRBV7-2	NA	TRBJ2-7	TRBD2	TGTGCCAGCAGCTTAGCGTGGGAGGGGATCTACGAGCAGTACTTC	CASSLAWEGIYEQYF
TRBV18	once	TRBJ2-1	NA	TGTGCCAGCTCCCCCTCGGGGGAGCAGTTCTTC	CASSPSGEQFF
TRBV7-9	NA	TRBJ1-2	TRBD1	TGTGCCAGCAGCTTAGGACAGGGCATCTATGGCTACACCTTC	CASSLGQGIYGYTF
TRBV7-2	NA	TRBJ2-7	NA	TGTGCCAGCAGCTTAGCCCACAATTCCTACGAGCAGTACTTC	CASSLAHNSYEQYF
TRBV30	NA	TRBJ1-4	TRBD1	TGTGCCTGGCGACAGGGGGTCTTGGAAAAACTGTTTTTT	CAWRQGVLEKLFF
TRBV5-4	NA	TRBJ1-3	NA	TGTGCCAGCAGCTTGACAGGGACTGGAAACACCATATATTTT	CASSLTGTGNTIYF
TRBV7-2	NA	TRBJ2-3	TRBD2	TGTGCCAGCAGCTCACCCCGACTAGCGGGGGCCCACACAGATACGCAGTATTTT	CASSSPRLAGAHTDTQYF
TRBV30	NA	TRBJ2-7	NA	TGTGCCTGGGCCGTACAGGGAAACGGCTACGAGCAGTACTTC	CAWAVQGNGYEQYF
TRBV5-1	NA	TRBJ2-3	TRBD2	TGCGCCAGCAGCTTGACCTGGACTAGCGCGAGAGATACGCAGTATTTT	CASSLTWTSARDTQYF
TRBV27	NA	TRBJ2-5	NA	TGTGCCAGCAGTTTCGCACAGGCGGAGACAGAGACCCAGTACTTC	CASSFAQAETETQYF
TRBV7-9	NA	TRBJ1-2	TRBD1	TGTGCCAGCAGCTCCTCAACCGGGACAGCCGGTCGTGGCTATGGCTACACCTTC	CASSSSTGTAGRGYGYTF
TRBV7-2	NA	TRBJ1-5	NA	TGTGCCAGCAGCCAGTCGACAGTTAATCAGCCCCAGCATTTT	CASSQSTVNQPQHF
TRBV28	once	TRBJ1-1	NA	TGTGCCAGCAGTCCTCCTCAGAAAAACACTGAAGCTTTCTTT	CASSPPQKNTEAFF
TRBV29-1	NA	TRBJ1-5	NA	TGCAGCGTTTCAGGGGGCAATCAGCCCCAGCATTTT	CSVSGGNQPQHF
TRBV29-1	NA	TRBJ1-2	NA	TGCAGCGTCCTGGGGGCAGGGGCCCTGCAGGACTATGGCTACACCTTC	CSVLGAGALQDYGYTF
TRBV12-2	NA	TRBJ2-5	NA	TGTGCAAGTCGCTTGGGGCACACTCAAGAGACCCAGTACTTC	CASRLGHTQETQYF
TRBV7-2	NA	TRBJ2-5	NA	TGTGCCAGCAGCTTAGCGCCTTACTCTTCAGGGAAAGAGACCCAGTACTTC	CASSLAPYSSGKETQYF
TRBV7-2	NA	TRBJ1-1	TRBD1	TGTGCCAGCAGATCGGACAGGGCGAACACTGAAGCTTTCTTT	CASRSDRANTEAFF
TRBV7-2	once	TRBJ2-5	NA	TGTGCCAGCAGCTTATCCGCTAGCGTAGTAACCCAGTACTTC	CASSLSASVVTQYF
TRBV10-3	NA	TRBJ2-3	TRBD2	TGTGCCATCAGGGAAGCGGGGGATCGCACAGATACGCAGTATTTT	CAIREAGDRTDTQYF